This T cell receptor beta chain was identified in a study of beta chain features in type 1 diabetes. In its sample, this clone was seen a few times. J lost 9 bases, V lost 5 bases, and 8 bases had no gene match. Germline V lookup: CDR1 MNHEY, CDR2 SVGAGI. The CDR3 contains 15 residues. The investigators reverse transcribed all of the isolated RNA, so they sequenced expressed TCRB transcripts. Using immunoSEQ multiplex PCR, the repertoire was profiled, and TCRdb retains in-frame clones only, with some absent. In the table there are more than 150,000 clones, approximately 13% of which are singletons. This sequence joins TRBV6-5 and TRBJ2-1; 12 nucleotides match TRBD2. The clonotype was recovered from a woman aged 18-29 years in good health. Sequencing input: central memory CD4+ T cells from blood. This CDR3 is CASSRTSGISGEQFF. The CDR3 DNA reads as TGTGCCAGCAGTAGGACTAGCGGGATCTCGGGTGAGCAGTTCTTC.